Listed here are 26 T cell receptor beta chains from one sample, sequenced in a study of cytomegalovirus exposure and HLA in healthy donors. PCR involved 60 Vbeta and 13 Jbeta primers. The assay was immunoSEQ multiplex PCR, and TCRdb's table has in-frame clones only and misses some. In the table there are about 110,000 clones, 79% of which are singletons. The sequencing input was PBMCs. These TCRs come from a woman in her 40s in good health and CMV-seronegative.

The rearrangement uses TRBV28 and TRBJ1-6; D not resolved. The CDR3 sequence is 14 residues long. V was pared by 4 bases and J by 0 bases, with 4 bases between. Per the germline V gene, CDR1 is MDHEN and CDR2 is SYDVKM. The CDR3 DNA reads as TGTGCCAGCAGTTGGAGCTCCTATAATTCACCCCTCCACTTT. Translating gives CASSWSSYNSPLHF.

The chain couples TRBV29-1 to TRBJ1-5; 7 bases match TRBD1. V lost 4 bases to trimming and J lost 5 bases; unmatched junction nucleotides: 5. The CDR3 extends over 13 amino acids. The germline gives CDR1 SQVTM, CDR2 ANQGSEA. The CDR3 DNA reads as TGCAGCGTTGGGGGGACAGTAGATCAGCCCCAGCATTTT. Residues: CSVGGTVDQPQHF.

The sample holds a few counts of this clone. The chain joins TRBV9 to TRBJ1-6; possibly TRBD1 for D (6 bases). The CDR3 consists of 15 residues. The germline CDR1 and CDR2 sequences are SGDLS and YYNGEE. The V gene lost 7 bases and the J gene lost 7 bases, with 18 bases spanning the gap. CDR3 amino acids: CASGEPGQPNSPLHF. Written as DNA, the CDR3 is TGTGCCAGCGGAGAACCGGGACAACCCAATTCACCCCTCCACTTT.

The rearrangement uses TRBV4-1 and TRBJ1-2; no reliable D call. This CDR3 is 12 amino acids long. Germline V CDR1 and CDR2: MGHRA, YSYEKL. V was cut by 4 bases and J by 0 bases, with 3 bases left in between. CDR3 protein: CASSRANYGYTF. In nucleotides, the CDR3 is TGCGCCAGCAGCCGAGCTAACTATGGCTACACCTTC.

The chain links TRBV28 to TRBJ1-3; D is perhaps TRBD1 (6 bases). The CDR3 has 14 residues. Germline V CDR1 and CDR2: MDHEN, SYDVKM. V gave up 7 bases and J gave up 0 bases, with 10 bases separating them. The CDR3 is CASTHRDSGNTIYF. CDR3 bases: TGTGCCAGCACTCACAGGGACTCTGGAAACACCATATATTTT.

There are a few counts of this clone. The chain has TRBV28 and TRBJ2-7, with 7 bases lining up with TRBD1. The CDR3 totals 15 residues. The trim removed 1 base at V and 2 bases at J, leaving 5 bases unmatched. Germline lookup yields CDR1 MDHEN and CDR2 SYDVKM. The CDR3 nucleotides are TGTGCCAGCAGTTTATATCCGGACAGGACCTACGAGCAGTACTTC. It codes for CASSLYPDRTYEQYF.

This chain uses TRBV15 with TRBJ2-5; no definite D call. The V gene's germline CDR1 is LNHNV and CDR2 YYDKDF (reference sequence). V gave up 1 base and J gave up 2 bases, with 8 bases separating them. The CDR3 has 14 residues. The CDR3 protein is CATSRAGLQETQYF. The CDR3 bases are TGTGCCACCAGCAGAGCTGGGCTGCAAGAGACCCAGTACTTC.

The chain links TRBV6-1 to TRBJ1-2, with D possibly TRBD1 on 5 matching bases. CDR3 length: 15 residues. Between the trimmed V and J ends, which lost 0 bases and 3 bases, there was a span of 11 bases. Germline V gene data show CDR1 as MNHNS and CDR2 as SASEGT. CDR3 DNA: TGTGCCAGCAGTGAAGCGGTGGGCAGGGACTATGGCTACACCTTC. Its translation: CASSEAVGRDYGYTF.

The genes are TRBV11-3 and TRBJ2-1; TRBD1 is a possible D gene (5 bases). This CDR3 is built from 13 residues. The germline CDR1 and CDR2 sequences are SGHNT and YENEEA. Trimming removed 5 bases at V and 8 bases at J, with 13 bases between. In nucleotides, the CDR3 is TGTGCCAGCAGCCCCAGTGGGGCCGATGAGCAGTTCTTC. It is translated as CASSPSGADEQFF.

This chain joins TRBV19 and TRBJ2-7; D possibly corresponds to TRBD1 (6 bases). Germline CDR1 LNHDA, CDR2 SQIVND (reference sequence). The CDR3 is 14 amino acids. The V gene lost 5 bases and the J gene lost 2 bases, with 13 bases spanning the gap. CDR3 nucleotides: TGTGCCAGTAGTGGGTTTGGGACAACCTACGAGCAGTACTTC. Encoded protein: CASSGFGTTYEQYF.

This clone showed up just once. This rearrangement joins TRBV10-2 to TRBJ2-1; 12 bases match TRBD2. CDR3 size: 15 residues. CDR1 WSHSY and CDR2 SAAADI come from the germline V gene. V gave up 6 bases and J gave up 7 bases; unmatched junction bases: 7. This chain's CDR3 is CASSVGLAGTNEQFF. The CDR3 bases are TGCGCCAGCAGCGTTGGACTAGCGGGAACGAATGAGCAGTTCTTC.

The gene calls are TRBV19 and TRBJ2-3; TRBD2 is a possible D gene (5 bases). Trimming removed 2 bases from V and 0 bases from J, with 15 bases in between. This CDR3 region has 17 residues. The germline V gene has CDR1 LNHDA and CDR2 SQIVND (reference sequence). The CDR3 sequence: CASSIRRRLDSTDTQYF. CDR3 nucleotides: TGTGCCAGTAGTATAAGGAGGCGGCTAGATAGCACAGATACGCAGTATTTT.

The CDR3: CASKRSTDSYEQYF. CDR3 nucleotide sequence: TGTGCCAGCAAGAGATCAACAGACTCCTACGAGCAGTACTTC. The chain is built from TRBV5-4 and TRBJ2-7; D remains unclear. This CDR3 region has 14 residues. CDR1 SGHNT and CDR2 YYREEE come from the germline V gene (reference sequence). The germline V and J ends were trimmed by 6 bases and 0 bases, with 13 bases remaining between them.

The count of this clone is one. One end of the junction does not line up with germline, which may come from a read error. The rearrangement uses TRBV10-3 and TRBJ2-5; TRBD2 matches 13 bases. CDR3 length: 16 residues. Germline loops: CDR1 ENHRY, CDR2 SYGVKD. DNA for the CDR3: TGTGCCACAAACGGGGCCACCGGGACTAGCGGGAAACTCGGGGACTTC. It translates to CATNGATGTSGKLGDF.

The V gene is TRBV6-6, the J gene TRBJ2-3, with 9 bases lining up with TRBD2. Germline values: CDR1 MNHNY, CDR2 SVGAGI (reference sequence). J was trimmed by 4 bases and V by 5 bases; bases with no gene match: 7. The CDR3 totals 15 residues. The CDR3 sequence: CASSTQRGAPDTQYF. Written as DNA, the CDR3 is TGTGCCAGCAGTACCCAGCGGGGGGCCCCAGATACGCAGTATTTT.

The chain carries TRBV19 and TRBJ1-2; TRBD1 matches at 7 bases. This CDR3 spans 14 amino acids. The V segment lost 4 bases and the J segment 7 bases; nucleotides outside the gene matches: 9. Germline V gene sequence: CDR1 LNHDA, CDR2 SQIVND (reference sequence). CDR3 protein: CASSTPGQPRGYTF. The CDR3 DNA reads TGTGCCAGTAGTACCCCGGGACAGCCGCGTGGCTACACCTTC.

The chain carries TRBV6-5 and TRBJ1-2; 7 positions agree with TRBD1. The V segment lost 6 bases and the J segment 4 bases; nucleotides outside the gene matches: 5. The germline gives CDR1 MNHEY, CDR2 SVGAGI. The CDR3 runs to 13 residues. The CDR3 coding sequence is TGTGCCAGCAGCTTAGGGGGCGGCTATGGCTACACCTTC. This translates into CASSLGGGYGYTF.

For this clone: At the DNA level, this CDR3 is encoded by other sequences in the same sample as well. The chain employs TRBV5-1 and TRBJ2-7; 11 bases agree with TRBD2. V shed 3 bases, J shed 3 bases, and the junction held 2 bases outside the gene matches. The CDR3 contains 14 residues. Germline CDR1 is SGHRS and CDR2 is YFSETQ. The CDR3 spells CASSSGLADYEQYF. As DNA, the CDR3 is TGCGCCAGCAGCTCGGGACTAGCGGACTACGAGCAGTACTTC.

The rearrangement joins TRBV5-6 to TRBJ2-7; D is unclear. V shed 3 bases and J shed 2 bases, with 9 bases lying between them. Germline V gene lookup returns CDR1 SGHDT and CDR2 YYEEEE. The CDR3 totals 13 residues. The CDR3 reads CASSSLGAYEQYF. As DNA, the CDR3 is TGTGCCAGCAGCTCCCTCGGAGCCTACGAGCAGTACTTC.

This clone was detected only a few times. This chain joins TRBV10-3 and TRBJ2-3, with 9 bases that match TRBD2. Per germline, CDR1 ENHRY and CDR2 SYGVKD. The CDR3 is 12 amino acids. The J segment lost 4 bases and the V segment lost 10 bases, leaving 3 bases of the junction unmatched. CDR3 protein: CASGGAPDTQYF. In DNA form, the CDR3 reads TGTGCCAGCGGGGGGGCCCCAGATACGCAGTATTTT.

The J gene is TRBJ1-3, the V gene TRBV30; possibly TRBD1 for D (6 bases). Germline V CDR1 and CDR2: GTSNPN, SVGIG (reference sequence). V was pared by 2 bases and J by 5 bases, with 13 bases between. The CDR3 runs to 14 residues. CDR3 DNA sequence: TGTGCCTGGAGTTTAGGCCAGGGGAGAAACACCATATATTTT. It encodes CAWSLGQGRNTIYF.

This chain uses TRBV11-2 with TRBJ1-2; 7 nucleotides align to TRBD1. Per germline, CDR1 SGHAT and CDR2 FQNNGV. Losses at the gene ends were 1 base for V and 6 bases for J; bases not matched to a gene: 5. The CDR3 length is 14 residues. CDR3 sequence: CASSLGSQGNGYTF. CDR3 nucleotide sequence: TGTGCCAGCAGCTTAGGGTCACAGGGGAATGGCTACACCTTC.

J is TRBJ2-7 and V is TRBV29-1, with TRBD2 identical over 11 bases. Germline loops: CDR1 SQVTM, CDR2 ANQGSEA. This CDR3 region has 13 residues. V lost 6 bases, J lost 2 bases, and 3 bases stayed unmatched. The CDR3 sequence is CSVSTSGAYEQYF. CDR3 bases: TGCAGCGTCTCGACTAGCGGGGCCTACGAGCAGTACTTC.

This chain uses TRBV4-1 with TRBJ1-4; 7 bases fit TRBD1. The CDR3 has 14 amino acids. J gave up 8 bases and V 4 bases, and 7 bases lay outside the gene matches. Germline-derived CDR1 and CDR2 are MGHRA and YSYEKL. The CDR3, as DNA: TGCGCCAGCAGCCCCTACAGGGACAGAGAAAAACTGTTTTTT. Translated, it gives CASSPYRDREKLFF.

CDR3 sequence (DNA): TGTGCCAGCAGCACTTTGGGCCCAAGACTAGGAGGATACAATGAGCAGTTCTTC. Translation: CASSTLGPRLGGYNEQFF. The chain links TRBV5-6 to TRBJ2-1, with D maybe TRBD2 (6 bases). From germline, CDR1 is SGHDT and CDR2 YYEEEE. CDR3 length: 18 amino acids. The germline V and J ends were trimmed by 4 bases and 4 bases, with 24 bases remaining between them.

This sequence joins TRBV5-1 and TRBJ2-7; 7 bases are a match to TRBD1. With V trimmed by 0 bases and J by 10 bases, 7 bases remained unmatched. CDR1 and CDR2 from the germline V gene are SGHRS and YFSETQ. The length of the CDR3 is 13 residues. The CDR3 DNA follows: TGCGCCAGCAGCTTGGAGGGGGCCCCGGGCCAGTACTTC. Its protein product is CASSLEGAPGQYF.